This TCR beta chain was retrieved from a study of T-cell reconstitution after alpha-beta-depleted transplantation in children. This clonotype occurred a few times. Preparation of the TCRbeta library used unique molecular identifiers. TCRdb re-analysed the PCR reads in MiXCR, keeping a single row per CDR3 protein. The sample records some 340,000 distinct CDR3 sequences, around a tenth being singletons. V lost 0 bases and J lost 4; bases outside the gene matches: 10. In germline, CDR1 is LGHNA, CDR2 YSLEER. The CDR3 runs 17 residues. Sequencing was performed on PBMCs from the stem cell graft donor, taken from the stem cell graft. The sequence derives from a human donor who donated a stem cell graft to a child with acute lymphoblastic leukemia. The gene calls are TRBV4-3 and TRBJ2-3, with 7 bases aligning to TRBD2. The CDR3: CASSQDSVGAGADTQYF. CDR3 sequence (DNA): TGCGCCAGCAGCCAAGATTCGGTAGGGGCGGGGGCAGATACGCAGTATTTT.